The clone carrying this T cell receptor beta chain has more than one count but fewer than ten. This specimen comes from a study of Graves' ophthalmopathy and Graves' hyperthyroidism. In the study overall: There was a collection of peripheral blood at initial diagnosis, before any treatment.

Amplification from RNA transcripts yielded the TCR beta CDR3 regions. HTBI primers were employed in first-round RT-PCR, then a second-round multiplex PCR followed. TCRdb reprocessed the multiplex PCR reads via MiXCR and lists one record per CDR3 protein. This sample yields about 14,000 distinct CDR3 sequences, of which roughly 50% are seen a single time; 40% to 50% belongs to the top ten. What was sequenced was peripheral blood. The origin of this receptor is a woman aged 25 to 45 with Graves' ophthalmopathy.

The CDR3 region is CSARRGPNEQFF. CDR3 in DNA: TGCAGTGCTAGGCGCGGCCCCAATGAGCAGTTCTTC. The chain joins TRBV20-1 to TRBJ2-1; D is unclear. CDR1 and CDR2 from the germline V gene are DFQATT and SNEGSKA (reference sequence). This CDR3 comprises 12 residues. Between the trimmed V and J ends, which lost 3 bases and 6 bases, there was a span of 9 bases.